This entry lists 8 T cell receptor beta chains sequenced from one sample in a study of blood T cell repertoires in COVID-19. The data were produced by immunoSEQ multiplex PCR, yet TCRdb's version contains in-frame clones alone and is incomplete. The sample holds around 94,000 clones, roughly 90% seen once. Sequenced material: peripheral blood. The receptor source for this set is a woman between 45 and 60 years old with COVID-19, enrolled during active disease.

This chain links TRBV5-6 with TRBJ2-7; perhaps TRBD1 as D (5 bases). Trimming took 0 bases from V and 0 from J, leaving 10 bases between them. This CDR3 spans 15 amino acids. CDR1 is SGHDT, CDR2 YYEEEE, per germline. The CDR3 region has the DNA TGTGCCAGCAGCTTGGGCGACAGCAGCTCCTACGAGCAGTACGTC. It specifies CASSLGDSSSYEQYV.

This chain uses TRBV5-4 with TRBJ1-4; 9 bases match TRBD1. The germline CDR1 and CDR2 sequences are SGHNT and YYREEE (reference sequence). The CDR3 contains 14 residues. J was trimmed by 8 bases and V by 1 base; bases with no gene match: 3. The CDR3 loop is CASSLTGGEEKLFF. The DNA for the CDR3 is TGTGCCAGCAGCTTGACAGGGGGCGAAGAAAAACTGTTTTTT.

The chain couples TRBV10-2 to TRBJ1-5; D unresolved. The V and J ends lost 3 bases and 3 bases respectively, with 12 bases between them. The CDR3 is 15 residues long. CDR1 is WSHSY, CDR2 SAAADI, per germline. The CDR3 is CASSDKSLHNQPQHF. The CDR3 DNA reads TGCGCCAGCAGTGACAAGAGCCTCCACAATCAGCCCCAGCATTTT.

This clone showed up just a few times. The chain employs TRBV4-2 and TRBJ1-4; D gene ambiguous. The germline V gene encodes CDR1 LGHNA and CDR2 YNFKEQ. Trimming cost V 0 bases and J 5 bases, with 7 bases left between them. This CDR3 spans 14 amino acids. DNA of the CDR3: TGTGCCAGCAGCCAAGATCTATCGAATGAAAAACTGTTTTTT. It encodes CASSQDLSNEKLFF.

V gene TRBV6-2 or TRBV6-3 combines with J gene TRBJ2-1, with 7 bases that match TRBD2. V trimming: 3 bases; J trimming: 4 bases; junction bases outside the gene matches: 9. The CDR3 has 16 residues. Germline CDR1 is MNHEY and CDR2 is SVGEGT. CDR3 DNA: TGTGCCAGCAGTTATGGGGCTAGCGGCCCGTACAATGAGCAGTTCTTC. Amino acid sequence: CASSYGASGPYNEQFF.

The V gene is TRBV27, the J gene TRBJ2-1; the match to TRBD2 covers 10 bases. CDR3 length: 15 amino acids. Germline trimming cut 7 bases from V and 5 bases from J; bases unmatched to any gene: 8. Germline-derived CDR1 and CDR2 are MNHEY and SMNVEV (reference sequence). CDR3 bases: TGTGCCAGCAATCTACTAGCGGGGATGCACAATGAGCAGTTCTTC. It is translated as CASNLLAGMHNEQFF.

This chain joins TRBV13 and TRBJ2-7, with D possibly TRBD1 on 6 matching bases. The CDR3 is made up of 13 amino acids. Trimming took off 5 bases at V and 3 bases at J, with 11 bases between the two ends. Germline lookup yields CDR1 PRHDT and CDR2 FYEKMQ (reference sequence). CDR3 nucleotides: TGTGCCAGCAGCCGCCGGGACAACTACGAGCAGTACGTC. Translated, it gives CASSRRDNYEQYV.

The rearrangement links TRBV9 to TRBJ2-1; TRBD1 is a possible D gene (5 bases). The CDR3 has 14 amino acids. Trimming cost V 1 base and J 6 bases, with 11 bases left between them. Per the germline V gene, CDR1 is SGDLS and CDR2 is YYNGEE. This CDR3 reads CASSVQGLGNEQFF. CDR3 sequence (DNA): TGTGCCAGCAGCGTACAGGGTTTAGGCAATGAGCAGTTCTTC.